Below are 30 T cell receptor beta chains sequenced from a single sample in a study of T-cell reconstitution after alpha-beta-depleted transplantation in children. Preparation of the TCRbeta library used unique molecular identifiers. TCRdb ran MiXCR on the PCR reads and lists one entry per CDR3 protein. Among about half a million distinct CDR3 sequences listed, approximately 12% were seen once. The sequencing here drew on PBMCs from the stem cell graft donor, taken from the stem cell graft. The receptors were gathered from a human donor who donated a stem cell graft to a child with combined immunodeficiency.

This sequence joins TRBV18 and TRBJ2-7; no clear D gene. V was cut by 0 bases and J by 4 bases, with 13 bases left in between. This CDR3 comprises 15 residues. The germline V gene has CDR1 KGHSH and CDR2 LQKENI. DNA of the CDR3: TGTGCCAGCTCACCACCGGGCTGGCAGTTGTACGAGCAGTACTTC. It encodes CASSPPGWQLYEQYF.

The gene calls are TRBV10-3 and TRBJ2-2; 14 positions agree with TRBD2. Germline V CDR1 and CDR2: ENHRY, SYGVKD. The CDR3 extends over 16 amino acids. V was pared by 11 bases and J by 5 bases, with 10 bases of the junction left unmatched. CDR3 in amino acids: CASKTSGRAGTGELFF. DNA of the CDR3: TGTGCCTCTAAGACTAGCGGGAGGGCCGGGACCGGGGAGCTGTTTTTT.

This chain uses TRBV18 with TRBJ2-5; D is perhaps TRBD2 (5 bases). The V gene's germline CDR1 is KGHSH and CDR2 LQKENI. The CDR3 has 16 amino acids. V shed 0 bases and J shed 4 bases, with 15 bases lying between them. Here the CDR3 DNA reads TGTGCCAGCTCACCACCGTCGGGCCCCAGCGGAGAGACCCAGTACTTC. As protein: CASSPPSGPSGETQYF.

This clonotype was found many times. J is TRBJ2-5 and V is TRBV6-5; weak D call: TRBD1 (5 bases). Trimming shortened V by 0 bases and J by 5 bases, and 13 bases separated the two germline ends. The CDR3 contains 15 residues. The germline V gene encodes CDR1 MNHEY and CDR2 SVGAGI. CDR3 residues: CASSYSGQGGETQYF. For the CDR3, the DNA is TGTGCCAGCAGTTACTCGGGGCAGGGTGGGGAGACCCAGTACTTC.

Many counts were recorded for this clonotype. This rearrangement joins TRBV7-2 to TRBJ2-1; the D is unclear. CDR3 length: 14 residues. In germline, CDR1 is SGHTA, CDR2 FQGNSA. Trimming left V 2 bases short and J 5 bases short, with 10 bases between. Here the CDR3 reads CASSLSPPHNEQFF. The CDR3 DNA sequence: TGTGCCAGCAGCTTATCCCCACCCCACAATGAGCAGTTCTTC.

This clonotype was found a few times. V gene TRBV12-3 or TRBV12-4 combines with J gene TRBJ2-4; 7 bases align to TRBD1. The CDR3 covers 14 residues. The V segment lost 5 bases and the J segment 4 bases; nucleotides outside the gene matches: 5. CDR3 sequence (DNA): TGTGCCAGCAGTGTGACAGGGATGAAAAACATTCAGTACTTC. Amino acid sequence: CASSVTGMKNIQYF.

V is TRBV11-2 and J is TRBJ2-3; 9 nucleotides match TRBD2. Unmatched junction bases numbered 16, after V lost 5 bases and J lost 4 bases. The CDR3 totals 18 residues. Germline V gives CDR1 SGHAT, CDR2 FQNNGV. The CDR3 nucleotides are TGTGCCAGCAGCCTTAGGGGACTCACTGGCGGGAGGGCAGATACGCAGTATTTT. This gives the protein CASSLRGLTGGRADTQYF.

The rearrangement links TRBV12-3 or TRBV12-4 to TRBJ2-7; 10 nucleotides match TRBD1. J gave up 5 bases and V 7 bases, and 11 bases lay outside the gene matches. The CDR3 is 15 amino acids. For the CDR3, the DNA is TGTGCCAGCACCCCGGGACAGGGGCTCCTAGACGAGCAGTACTTC. This gives the protein CASTPGQGLLDEQYF.

CDR3 in amino acids: CASSTSLKIQYF. CDR3 DNA: TGTGCCAGCAGTACCAGCCTCAAGATTCAGTACTTC. The chain employs TRBV6-2 or TRBV6-3 and TRBJ2-4; D unclear. The CDR3 is 12 amino acids. The V gene lost 5 bases and the J gene lost 10 bases, with 12 bases spanning the gap. Germline values: CDR1 MNHEY, CDR2 SVGEGT.

The rearrangement uses TRBV6-2 or TRBV6-3 and TRBJ2-2; D may be TRBD2 (5 bases). The ends were cut back, 7 bases at V and 6 bases at J, with 15 bases in the middle. CDR1 MNHEY and CDR2 SVGEGT come from the germline V gene. CDR3 length equals 14 residues. The CDR3, as DNA: TGTGCCAGCAACCGCGGGCAACCTGCCGGGGAGCTGTTTTTT. Amino acids: CASNRGQPAGELFF.

The rearrangement uses TRBV6-1 and TRBJ1-1, with D perhaps TRBD1 (6 bases). Trimming stripped 5 bases from V and 8 bases from J, with 12 bases between. The CDR3 has 12 amino acids. Germline CDR1 is MNHNS and CDR2 is SASEGT. The CDR3 sequence: CASSRGQTEAFF. Here the CDR3 DNA reads TGTGCCAGCAGTCGCGGACAGACGGAAGCTTTCTTT.

Ten or more counts support this clonotype. This chain links TRBV4-3 with TRBJ2-2; 10 bases are shared with TRBD2. This CDR3 has 16 residues. With 4 bases clipped from V and 5 bases from J, the junction kept 7 bases outside the gene matches. Germline CDR1 reads LGHNA; CDR2 reads YSLEER. The CDR3 bases are TGCGCCAGCAGCCTAGGACTAGCGGAGGAAACCGGGGAGCTGTTTTTT. Encoded protein: CASSLGLAEETGELFF.

This clonotype occurred a few times. The chain has TRBV20-1 and TRBJ2-3, with D unresolved. Trimming removed 3 bases from V and 4 bases from J, with 14 bases in between. Germline V lookup: CDR1 DFQATT, CDR2 SNEGSKA (reference sequence). The CDR3 is 14 amino acids. This chain's CDR3 is CSASETRGADTQYF. The DNA for the CDR3 is TGCAGTGCTAGTGAGACGAGAGGCGCAGATACGCAGTATTTT.

The CDR3 bases are TGTGCCAGCAGTGAGTCCGGAGTAGGGCGCCCCGGGGAGCTGTTTTTT. Translating gives CASSESGVGRPGELFF. The V and J genes are TRBV25-1 and TRBJ2-2; no reliable D call. Trimming removed 3 bases at V and 6 bases at J, with 17 bases between. The CDR3 extends over 16 amino acids. Germline V gives CDR1 MGHDK, CDR2 SYGVNS.

The V gene is TRBV2, the J gene TRBJ2-1; no clear D gene. Germline CDR1 and CDR2: SNHLY and FYNNEI. V was shortened by 7 bases and J by 3 bases, with 7 bases between the two germline ends. The CDR3 covers 12 residues. CDR3 coding DNA: TGTGCCAGCATTATGGTCTACAATGAGCAGTTCTTC. It specifies CASIMVYNEQFF.

This clonotype showed up just a few times. The V gene is TRBV2, the J gene TRBJ2-7; D remains unclear. V was cut by 4 bases and J by 7 bases, with 14 bases left in between. The length of the CDR3 is 13 residues. CDR1 and CDR2 from the germline V gene are SNHLY and FYNNEI. CDR3 in amino acids: CASSGERFGEQYF. For the CDR3, the DNA is TGTGCCAGCAGTGGTGAAAGGTTCGGGGAGCAGTACTTC.

The chain carries TRBV27 and TRBJ2-1; D is undetermined. Germline assignment: CDR1 MNHEY and CDR2 SMNVEV (reference sequence). CDR3 size: 13 residues. V lost 3 bases, J lost 8 bases, and 11 bases lay in between. The CDR3 coding sequence is TGTGCCAGCAGTTTTCCCAGGATTTATGAGCAGTTCTTC. Its protein is CASSFPRIYEQFF.

V usage is TRBV20-1 and J usage is TRBJ2-7; D might be TRBD1 (6 bases). The CDR3 contains 15 residues. CDR1 DFQATT and CDR2 SNEGSKA come from the germline V gene (reference sequence). V lost 5 bases to trimming and J lost 5 bases, with 22 bases between them. Here the CDR3 reads CSASGIPGQFDEQYF. The CDR3 bases are TGCAGTGCTTCCGGCATTCCGGGACAATTCGACGAGCAGTACTTC.

This clonotype has only a few counts. The genes are TRBV7-9 and TRBJ2-2; D is possibly TRBD2 (5 bases). The ends were cut back, 5 bases at V and 5 bases at J, with 15 bases in the middle. CDR3 size: 15 residues. Germline CDR1 SEHNR, CDR2 FQNEAQ (reference sequence). The CDR3 bases are TGTGCCAGCAGCCGTTACCTTGGCGGGACCGGGGAGCTGTTTTTT. It specifies CASSRYLGGTGELFF.

V gene TRBV12-3 or TRBV12-4 combines with J gene TRBJ2-3; 10 bases agree with TRBD1. V shed 5 bases, J shed 7 bases, and the junction held 6 bases outside the gene matches. The CDR3 totals 14 residues. CDR3 nucleotide sequence: TGTGCCAGCAGTGCTCGACAGGGGGCATATACGCAGTATTTT. Translated, it gives CASSARQGAYTQYF.

The chain recombines TRBV30 with TRBJ2-1, with 7 bases lining up with TRBD2. V shed 5 bases and J 7 bases; nucleotides not matched to a gene: 2. Germline CDR1 GTSNPN, CDR2 SVGIG (reference sequence). The CDR3 consists of 11 residues. The chain's CDR3 is CAWWGGNEQFF. The CDR3 DNA reads as TGTGCCTGGTGGGGGGGAAATGAGCAGTTCTTC.

The rearrangement uses TRBV15 and TRBJ1-4; 8 bases are shared with TRBD1. Trimming removed 0 bases from V and 5 bases from J; junction bases left unmatched: 5. The CDR3 covers 16 residues. In germline, CDR1 is LNHNV, CDR2 YYDKDF (reference sequence). In nucleotides, the CDR3 is TGTGCCACCAGCAGAGAATCAGGGGGCGGCAATGAAAAACTGTTTTTT. Encoded protein: CATSRESGGGNEKLFF. Using reference TRBV15 and TRBJ1-4 for the parts outside the CDR3, the full variable domain is DAMVIQNPRYQVTQFGKPVTLSCSQTLNHNVMYWYQQKSSQAPKLLFHYYDKDFNNEADTPDNFQSRRPNTSFCFLDIRSPGLGDTAMYLCATSRESGGGNEKLFFGSGTQLSVL.

This clonotype was seen ten or more times. This chain joins TRBV6-1 and TRBJ1-2; 7 nucleotides align to TRBD1. J was trimmed by 4 bases and V by 1 base; bases with no gene match: 6. In germline, CDR1 is MNHNS, CDR2 SASEGT. The length of the CDR3 is 15 residues. The CDR3 loop reads CASSEEGGAVYGYTF. The CDR3 region has the DNA TGTGCCAGCAGTGAAGAAGGGGGCGCCGTCTATGGCTACACCTTC.

This clonotype was counted only a few times. V usage is TRBV7-2 and J usage is TRBJ1-6; D uncertain. The V gene lost 0 bases and the J gene lost 10 bases, with 16 bases spanning the gap. This CDR3 comprises 16 residues. Germline V gives CDR1 SGHTA, CDR2 FQGNSA. This chain's CDR3 is CASSLASGVSRSPLHF. The CDR3 nucleotides are TGTGCCAGCAGCTTAGCTTCGGGTGTAAGTCGGTCACCCCTCCACTTT.

The chain is built from TRBV7-2 and TRBJ1-2; the match to TRBD1 covers 9 bases. The CDR3 is 17 amino acids. Trimming removed 1 base from V and 4 bases from J; junction bases left unmatched: 10. The germline V gene has CDR1 SGHTA and CDR2 FQGNSA. CDR3 nucleotide sequence: TGTGCCAGCAGCTTAGTTGGACAGGGGATGAAGGGCTATGGCTACACCTTC. It encodes CASSLVGQGMKGYGYTF.

The J gene is TRBJ1-1, the V gene TRBV4-3; D ambiguous. Germline lookup yields CDR1 LGHNA and CDR2 YSLEER. The CDR3 spans 18 residues. With 0 bases removed from V and 3 bases from J, the gap between germline ends came to 20 bases. CDR3 sequence reads: CASSQDLLASPKYTEAFF. The CDR3 DNA sequence: TGCGCCAGCAGCCAAGATCTTCTGGCCAGTCCGAAGTACACTGAAGCTTTCTTT.

The genes are TRBV25-1 and TRBJ2-5; D unresolved. The CDR3 length is 12 residues. CDR1 MGHDK and CDR2 SYGVNS come from the germline V gene. Trimming shortened V by 9 bases and J by 1 base, and 9 bases separated the two germline ends. The CDR3 spells CASSVLQETQYF. CDR3 DNA sequence: TGTGCCAGTTCGGTACTCCAAGAGACCCAGTACTTC. The full variable domain, its missing parts supplied by reference TRBV25-1 and TRBJ2-5, is EADIYQTPRYLVIGTGKKITLECSQTMGHDKMYWYQQDPGMELHLIHYSYGVNSTEKGDLSSESTVSRIRTEHFPLTLESARPSHTSQYLCASSVLQETQYFGPGTRLLVL.

This clonotype has at least ten counts. The V call is TRBV2, the J call TRBJ2-7, with D uncertain. Between the trimmed V and J ends, which lost 9 bases and 6 bases, there was a span of 21 bases. This CDR3 contains 14 residues. The V gene's germline CDR1 is SNHLY and CDR2 FYNNEI. The CDR3 sequence: CARQAGAGTAEQYF. The CDR3, as DNA: TGTGCCAGGCAGGCTGGCGCCGGTACGGCCGAGCAGTACTTC.

This clonotype was seen more than once but under ten times. This chain connects TRBV5-1 to TRBJ2-7; maybe TRBD1 (6 bases). The CDR3 sequence is 15 residues long. Trimming removed 0 bases from V and 3 bases from J, with 13 bases in between. Per germline, CDR1 SGHRS and CDR2 YFSETQ. CDR3 residues: CASSLAQGTIYEQYF. Written as DNA, the CDR3 is TGCGCCAGCAGCTTGGCTCAGGGGACGATCTACGAGCAGTACTTC.

This clonotype has a single count. The chain uses TRBV3-1 and TRBJ2-1; D possibly corresponds to TRBD2 (5 bases). Looked up from germline, CDR1 is LGHDT and CDR2 is YNNKEL (reference sequence). The CDR3 loop spans 12 amino acids. Between the trimmed V and J ends, which lost 3 bases and 11 bases, there was a span of 11 bases. CDR3 region: CASSHGLGQQFF. The CDR3 region has the DNA TGTGCCAGCAGCCATGGACTGGGCCAGCAGTTCTTC.